The rows below give T cell receptor beta chains drawn from one sample of a study of cytomegalovirus exposure and HLA in healthy donors. Profiling relied on immunoSEQ multiplex PCR, and the TCRdb table lists in-frame clones only, not all of them. The profile covers 150,000 to 200,000 clones, with roughly 73% appearing a single time and roughly 8.2% taken by the ten largest. What was sequenced was PBMCs. These receptors originate from a woman aged 40 to 50 in good health and CMV-seropositive. CDR3s leave out the opening cysteine and the closing phenylalanine or tryptophan. A clone size is listed for some rows: how often the clone was seen (once, few, many), or a class if it is expanded.

J gene | clone size | V gene | CDR3 length | CDR3 protein
TRBJ1-4 | - | TRBV7-2 | 14 | ASSPEADRGREKLF
TRBJ1-2 | few | TRBV7-2 | 10 | ASSLGGYGYT
TRBJ2-3 | once | TRBV5-4 | 12 | ASSLGTGTDTQY
TRBJ2-1 | - | TRBV6-6 | 13 | ASSYEGGIYNEQF
TRBJ1-1 | - | TRBV30 | 11 | AWGGRSNTEAF
TRBJ1-1 | - | TRBV27 | 11 | ASSFGSRTEAF
TRBJ2-2 | few | TRBV9 | 12 | ASRQGSNTGELF
TRBJ2-5 | - | TRBV7-2 | 12 | ASRRAGGPETQY
TRBJ1-5 | - | TRBV7-2 | 11 | ASSSQGRQPQH
TRBJ1-6 | - | TRBV7-8 | 12 | ASSLTGLNSPLH
TRBJ1-6 | few | TRBV18 | 13 | ASSLGDRDNSPLH
TRBJ2-3 | - | TRBV11-1 | 15 | ASSYRTGGASTDTQY
TRBJ2-7 | - | TRBV19 | 14 | ASSARMTGDPYEQY
TRBJ1-1 | - | TRBV13 | 12 | ASSLESGNTEAF
TRBJ2-1 | - | TRBV29-1 | 14 | SVEGKFEVSYNEQF
TRBJ1-2 | - | TRBV7-9 | 11 | ASSLGAGDGYT
TRBJ2-2 | - | TRBV12-5 | 14 | ASGFFAGAHTGELF
TRBJ2-2 | few | TRBV27 | 13 | ASSLTLVRTGELF
TRBJ2-5 | - | TRBV7-2 | 15 | ASSPTLSSGYQETQY
TRBJ1-2 | - | TRBV11-2 | 10 | ASSLDRVGYT
TRBJ1-1 | - | TRBV10-3 | 14 | AISRGPRGENTEAF
TRBJ1-1 | - | TRBV19 | 15 | ASSMRWDSPGDTEAF
TRBJ2-3 | - | TRBV9 | 14 | ASSVESSGYADTQY
TRBJ2-5 | - | TRBV7-8 | 12 | ASSRDRVGGTQY